The 27 T cell receptor beta chains in this list originate from one sample, sequenced in a study of cytomegalovirus exposure and HLA in healthy donors. Only in-frame clones appear in the TCRdb table, and some are missing; sequencing was by immunoSEQ multiplex PCR. The sample shows 150,000 to 200,000 clones, under 90% of them seen only once. Sequencing was carried out using PBMCs. The receptors originated from a woman aged 18-30 years in good health and CMV-seropositive.

The chain combines TRBV7-2 with TRBJ2-7; D unclear. Trimming pared 5 bases from V and 6 bases from J, leaving 8 bases between. Germline-derived CDR1 and CDR2 are SGHTA and FQGNSA. This CDR3 comprises 11 residues. The DNA for the CDR3 is TGTGCCAGCAGCCCCGGTTTCGAGCAGTACTTC. Translating it yields CASSPGFEQYF.

This clone was seen once. The V call is TRBV7-9, the J call TRBJ1-1; D perhaps matches TRBD1 (6 bases). With 5 bases removed from V and 1 base from J, the gap between germline ends came to 8 bases. The germline gives CDR1 SEHNR, CDR2 FQNEAQ (reference sequence). The CDR3 covers 13 residues. The CDR3 coding sequence is TGTGCCAGCAGCAGGACAGCGAACACTGAAGCTTTCTTT. Protein product: CASSRTANTEAFF.

The chain is built from TRBV9 and TRBJ1-3, with 8 nucleotides matching TRBD1. Germline V gene lookup returns CDR1 SGDLS and CDR2 YYNGEE. V was pared by 6 bases and J by 4 bases, with 3 bases of the junction left unmatched. This CDR3 region has 13 residues. In nucleotides, the CDR3 is TGTGCCAGCAACAGGGGGTCAGGAAACACCATATATTTT. Its protein is CASNRGSGNTIYF.

The chain has TRBV6-5 and TRBJ2-7; 8 nucleotides line up with TRBD2. The V gene end was trimmed by 6 bases and the J gene end by 2 bases; junction bases not matched to a gene: 9. Per the germline V gene, CDR1 is MNHEY and CDR2 is SVGAGI. The CDR3 extends over 15 amino acids. The CDR3 loop is CASRHGLAAAYEQYF. CDR3 coding DNA: TGTGCCAGCAGACACGGACTAGCTGCAGCCTACGAGCAGTACTTC.

The chain is built from TRBV5-1 and TRBJ2-7; 8 nucleotides align to TRBD1. The V gene end was trimmed by 1 base and the J gene end by 4 bases; junction bases not matched to a gene: 4. The germline gives CDR1 SGHRS, CDR2 YFSETQ. The CDR3 covers 14 residues. CDR3 amino acids: CASSLQGAPYEQYF. The CDR3 nucleotides read TGCGCCAGCAGCTTGCAGGGGGCGCCGTACGAGCAGTACTTC.

This clone has only one observation. The rearrangement links TRBV5-1 to TRBJ2-1, with 10 bases fitting TRBD2. Trimming removed 5 bases from V and 8 bases from J; junction bases left unmatched: 7. The V gene's germline CDR1 is SGHRS and CDR2 YFSETQ. The CDR3 has 14 amino acids. The CDR3 DNA sequence: TGCGCCAGCAGGGGAGCGGGAGGGTCGTATGAGCAGTTCTTC. Its translation: CASRGAGGSYEQFF.

V gene TRBV20-1 combines with J gene TRBJ2-1; possible D gene TRBD2, 6 bases. The CDR3 has 11 residues. Germline V gene sequence: CDR1 DFQATT, CDR2 SNEGSKA (reference sequence). Trimming left V 3 bases short and J 15 bases short, with 15 bases between. CDR3 nucleotide sequence: TGCAGTGCTAGTCCTAGCGCGGTACGGTTCTTC. It yields the protein CSASPSAVRFF.

The chain links TRBV27 to TRBJ2-3; 8 bases are shared with TRBD2. CDR1 and CDR2 from the germline V gene are MNHEY and SMNVEV (reference sequence). Trimming cost V 8 bases and J 3 bases; bases outside gene matches: 4. This CDR3 region has 13 residues. The CDR3 sequence: CASGGGRTDTQYF. In DNA form, the CDR3 reads TGTGCCAGCGGTGGCGGGAGGACAGATACGCAGTATTTT.

This clone appeared a single time. The rearrangement joins TRBV29-1 to TRBJ2-3, with 8 bases aligning to TRBD2. Germline V lookup: CDR1 SQVTM, CDR2 ANQGSEA. Losses at the gene ends were 7 bases for V and 2 bases for J; bases not matched to a gene: 5. The CDR3 is made up of 13 amino acids. The CDR3, as DNA: TGCAGCGCATTAGCGGGGTACACAGATACGCAGTATTTT. Its translation is CSALAGYTDTQYF.

The chain carries TRBV7-9 and TRBJ2-7; 9 positions agree with TRBD2. V gave up 5 bases and J gave up 4 bases; unmatched junction bases: 6. The CDR3 covers 14 residues. Germline V gives CDR1 SEHNR, CDR2 FQNEAQ (reference sequence). The CDR3 loop reads CASSDGTSRYEQYF. CDR3 DNA: TGTGCCAGCAGCGACGGGACTAGCCGTTACGAGCAGTACTTC.

This chain joins TRBV5-1 and TRBJ2-1, with TRBD2 matching over 10 bases. This CDR3 spans 17 amino acids. Per germline, CDR1 SGHRS and CDR2 YFSETQ. After removal of 3 bases from V and 2 bases from J, the junction contained 8 bases not matched to a gene. The CDR3 protein is CASSSPLAGVTYNEQFF. The CDR3 DNA follows: TGCGCCAGCAGCTCTCCCCTAGCGGGAGTAACCTACAATGAGCAGTTCTTC.

The genes are TRBV7-3 and TRBJ1-1; D is uncertain. The V and J ends lost 2 bases and 1 base respectively, with 5 bases between them. Germline V gene sequence: CDR1 SGHTA, CDR2 FQGTGA. The CDR3 is 13 residues long. CDR3 loop: CASSLGANTEAFF. In DNA form, the CDR3 reads TGTGCCAGCAGCTTAGGAGCGAACACTGAAGCTTTCTTT.

This CDR3 reads CASSYYSNQPQHF. CDR3 bases: TGTGCCAGCAGTTATTATAGCAATCAGCCCCAGCATTTT. The chain recombines TRBV6-5 with TRBJ1-5; no firm D call. Trimming removed 3 bases from V and 0 bases from J, with 3 bases in between. This CDR3 contains 13 residues. CDR1 and CDR2 from the germline V gene are MNHEY and SVGAGI.

This chain connects TRBV5-6 to TRBJ2-1; 8 bases fit TRBD2. With 1 base clipped from V and 3 bases from J, the junction kept 6 bases outside the gene matches. The CDR3 totals 16 residues. The germline CDR1 and CDR2 sequences are SGHDT and YYEEEE. This chain's CDR3 is CASSLLSGRIYNEQFF. CDR3 coding DNA: TGTGCCAGCAGCTTGCTCAGCGGGAGAATCTACAATGAGCAGTTCTTC. The whole variable domain, remainder taken from reference TRBV5-6 and TRBJ2-1, is DAGVTQSPTHLIKTRGQQVTLRCSPKSGHDTVSWYQQALGQGPQFIFQYYEEEERQRGNFPDRFSGHQFPNYSSELNVNALLLGDSALYLCASSLLSGRIYNEQFFGPGTRLTVL.

This chain uses TRBV27 with TRBJ1-5; D call uncertain. V was shortened by 1 base and J by 9 bases, with 16 bases between the two germline ends. Germline V lookup: CDR1 MNHEY, CDR2 SMNVEV (reference sequence). The CDR3 contains 15 residues. The CDR3 nucleotides are TGTGCCAGCAGTTTATATGGGCGGGGATTGGGGCCCCAGCATTTT. It is translated as CASSLYGRGLGPQHF.

The rearrangement joins TRBV29-1 to TRBJ1-2; maybe TRBD1 (6 bases). Trimming stripped 4 bases from V and 3 bases from J, with 6 bases between. This CDR3 is 11 amino acids long. From germline, CDR1 is SQVTM and CDR2 ANQGSEA. In DNA form, the CDR3 reads TGCAGCGTTGGACAGGACTATGGCTACACCTTC. It specifies CSVGQDYGYTF.

V gene TRBV5-6 combines with J gene TRBJ2-1; 10 bases map to TRBD2. The ends lost 1 base at V and 8 bases at J; junction bases unmatched: 6. This CDR3 has 15 amino acids. Germline CDR1 reads SGHDT; CDR2 reads YYEEEE. This chain's CDR3 is CASSLWLAGEYEQFF. Written as DNA, the CDR3 is TGTGCCAGCAGCTTGTGGCTAGCGGGAGAATATGAGCAGTTCTTC.

V gene TRBV6-5 combines with J gene TRBJ1-2; TRBD1 matches 9 bases. The V and J ends lost 5 bases and 7 bases, in that order; junction bases with no gene match: 8. The CDR3 sequence is 14 residues long. Germline V gene data show CDR1 as MNHEY and CDR2 as SVGAGI. The CDR3 coding sequence is TGTGCCAGCAGTGGCAGGGACAGGGTTGTTGGCTACACCTTC. It is translated as CASSGRDRVVGYTF.

V usage is TRBV18 and J usage is TRBJ1-2; D is uncertain. The germline V and J ends were trimmed by 3 bases and 7 bases, with 12 bases remaining between them. Germline V lookup: CDR1 KGHSH, CDR2 LQKENI. This CDR3 has 13 amino acids. DNA of the CDR3: TGTGCCAGCTCACCCCAGAGCGAGGGTGGCTACACCTTC. It translates to CASSPQSEGGYTF.

The chain combines TRBV6-5 with TRBJ2-3; 8 positions agree with TRBD1. The germline V gene has CDR1 MNHEY and CDR2 SVGAGI. The CDR3 covers 14 residues. The V and J ends lost 5 bases and 2 bases, in that order; junction bases with no gene match: 3. Written as DNA, the CDR3 is TGTGCCAGCAGTCGGACAGGGATCACAGATACGCAGTATTTT. It encodes CASSRTGITDTQYF.

The rearrangement joins TRBV29-1 to TRBJ2-1; 7 positions agree with TRBD2. Germline CDR1 and CDR2: SQVTM and ANQGSEA. V shed 1 base and J 6 bases; nucleotides not matched to a gene: 6. This CDR3 is 14 amino acids long. CDR3 region: CSVEVLTSLNEQFF. The CDR3 DNA follows: TGCAGCGTTGAAGTCCTGACTAGCCTCAATGAGCAGTTCTTC.

This chain uses TRBV6-5 with TRBJ2-5, with D maybe TRBD1 (6 bases). Trimming removed 4 bases from V and 5 bases from J, with 20 bases in between. The CDR3 covers 16 residues. Germline CDR1 reads MNHEY; CDR2 reads SVGAGI. The CDR3 nucleotides are TGTGCCAGCAGTTCCGGACTCACGATGGGGGCTGAGACCCAGTACTTC. Translated, it gives CASSSGLTMGAETQYF.

The V call is TRBV5-1, the J call TRBJ1-1; D not resolved. Germline values: CDR1 SGHRS, CDR2 YFSETQ. V dropped 4 bases and J dropped 1 base, with 8 bases sitting between them. There are 13 residues in the CDR3. The CDR3 DNA follows: TGCGCCAGCAGCAAAGGAGGGAACACTGAAGCTTTCTTT. Amino acid sequence: CASSKGGNTEAFF.

J is TRBJ1-1 and V is TRBV21-1; the D call of TRBD1 is as the table states it, not checked on the DNA. TRBV21-1 is a pseudogene. This CDR3 has 15 residues. CDR3 nucleotides: TGTGCCAGCAGCGTAGCAGGGGGCATGAACACTGAAGCTTTCTTT. It encodes CASSVAGGMNTEAFF.

V and J are TRBV18 and TRBJ1-2, with D possibly being TRBD1 (6 bases). The CDR3 covers 13 residues. V shed 4 bases and J shed 4 bases, with 10 bases lying between them. The germline gives CDR1 KGHSH, CDR2 LQKENI. CDR3 bases: TGTGCCAGCTCACAAGGACAGAGCTATGGCTACACCTTC. Protein product: CASSQGQSYGYTF.

The rearrangement uses TRBV30 and TRBJ2-3, with TRBD1 as a possible D gene (6 bases). The CDR3 is 14 amino acids. Germline CDR1 and CDR2: GTSNPN and SVGIG (reference sequence). V was pared by 4 bases and J by 6 bases, with 17 bases between. The CDR3 is CAWTPGAPRDTQYF. DNA of the CDR3: TGTGCCTGGACCCCAGGGGCTCCGCGGGATACGCAGTATTTT.

The chain has TRBV10-3 and TRBJ1-2; D gene uncertain. Germline CDR1 is ENHRY and CDR2 is SYGVKD. Trimming removed 4 bases from V and 4 bases from J, with 16 bases in between. This CDR3 spans 15 amino acids. For the CDR3, the DNA is TGTGCCATCAGTGGTGAGGCGGGCTGGAGCTATGGCTACACCTTC. Encoded protein: CAISGEAGWSYGYTF.